The present T cell receptor (beta chain) was sequenced within a study of blood T cell repertoires in COVID-19. The method was immunoSEQ multiplex PCR; TCRdb's version includes in-frame clones alone and lacks a portion of them. The table includes hundreds of thousands of clones, roughly 89% detected once. This study enrolled people aged about 18 to 90 from around 26 US geographic areas. Looked up from germline, CDR1 is SGHRS and CDR2 is YFSETQ. V trimming: 2 bases; J trimming: 7 bases; junction bases outside the gene matches: 8. This CDR3 contains 16 residues. The sample consisted of PBMCs or T cells enriched from blood (not recorded which). The chain is built from TRBV5-1 and TRBJ1-6; 8 bases line up with TRBD1. The sequence was obtained from a woman aged 18-29 years with acute COVID-19. The DNA of the CDR3 is TGCGCCAGCAGCTTAACCGGACAGGGCCCCAATTCACCCCTCCACTTT. Protein sequence: CASSLTGQGPNSPLHF.